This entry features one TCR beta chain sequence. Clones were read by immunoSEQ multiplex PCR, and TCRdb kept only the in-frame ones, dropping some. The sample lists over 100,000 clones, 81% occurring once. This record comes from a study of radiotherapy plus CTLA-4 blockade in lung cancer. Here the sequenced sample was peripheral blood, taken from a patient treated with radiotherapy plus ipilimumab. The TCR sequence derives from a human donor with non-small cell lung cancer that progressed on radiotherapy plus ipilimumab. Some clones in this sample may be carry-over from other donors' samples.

The CDR3 sequence: CASSVFDRGDYGYTF. CDR3 nucleotide sequence: TGTGCCAGCAGCGTGTTTGACAGGGGGGACTATGGCTACACCTTC. The chain joins TRBV9 to TRBJ1-2, with 9 bases that match TRBD1. The CDR3 is made up of 15 amino acids. Germline V CDR1 and CDR2: SGDLS, YYNGEE. Trimming cost V 2 bases and J 3 bases; bases outside gene matches: 5.